The sequence of this T cell receptor (beta chain) was determined in a study of shared clonotypes between healthy human individuals. Background on the study: CD4 naive cells filled three plates per donor, CD4 memory three, CD8 naive two and CD8 memory one.

Clones were sequenced by immunoSEQ multiplex PCR, and TCRdb holds only the in-frame ones, with some missing. The sample shows under 1,100,000 clones, 60% to 80% of them seen only once. This clone was seen just once. The CDR3 loop spans 16 amino acids. Germline CDR1 is SGHNT and CDR2 is YYREEE (reference sequence). The J segment lost 3 bases and the V segment lost 0 bases, leaving 5 bases of the junction unmatched. Sequenced: memory CD4+ T cells sorted from blood. Specified subset: CD45RA-negative fraction. This chain uses TRBV5-4 with TRBJ2-1, with 8 bases aligning to TRBD2. The receptor comes from a man aged 18 to 29 in good health. The CDR3 loop is CASSLAGAGGYNEQFF. In nucleotides, the CDR3 is TGTGCCAGCAGCTTGGCCGGGGCGGGGGGCTACAATGAGCAGTTCTTC.